This TCR beta chain was sequenced in a study of memory CD4+ T cells and cytomegalovirus serostatus. Study results and limitations: CD4+ memory repertoires contained about two fifths of the roughly 160 reported CMV TCRbeta sequences.

TCRdb's table, derived via immunoSEQ multiplex PCR, lists solely in-frame clones and lacks some. Of around 60,000 clones detected, 75% to 90% appear once; the ten largest clones hold about 0.8%. The sort gate was single viable CD3+CD4+CD8-CD45RO+ cells for memory CD4+ T cells. This clone appeared a single time. The antigen is unknown. Sequenced material: memory CD4+ T cells from blood. This receptor was obtained from an adult in good health and CMV-seronegative.

The CDR3: CATGQGATGFGGAFF. CDR3 bases: TGTGCCACGGGACAGGGAGCGACGGGATTTGGGGGAGCTTTCTTT. The chain carries TRBV19 and TRBJ1-1; 9 bases are a match to TRBD1. CDR1 is LNHDA and CDR2 is SQIVND in the germline V gene (reference sequence). This CDR3 is built from 15 residues. V shed 10 bases, J shed 10 bases, and the junction held 19 bases outside the gene matches.